This T cell receptor (beta chain) was documented in a study of blood T cell repertoires in COVID-19. Study context: Researchers got acute and convalescent COVID-19 samples from the United States, Italy and Spain. Sources were T cells, B-cell-depleted T cells, or PBMCs; the material itself was cDNA or gDNA.

As handled by the study authors: Using reference gene primer amplification, nucleated cell counts were estimated. Generated by immunoSEQ multiplex PCR, the TCRdb table keeps only in-frame clones and is missing some. Clone size and V and J calls were adopted from that table, with D and trimming inferred from the DNA. The sample lists about 230,000 clones, about 83% occurring once. Comment on this clone: Other DNA sequences of this sample code for an identical CDR3.

Trimming at V came to 3 bases and at J to 2 bases, leaving 8 bases not matched to a gene. This CDR3 contains 16 residues. In germline, CDR1 is SGHRS, CDR2 YFSETQ. The chain couples TRBV5-1 to TRBJ2-7, with 10 bases matching TRBD1. The sequence derives from a man of 80 years or more with acute or convalescent COVID-19. The source material was peripheral blood. The CDR3 DNA is TGCGCCAGCAGCTCCGACCCGGGACAGGGGACCTACGAGCAGTACTTC. Its translation is CASSSDPGQGTYEQYF.